Below, 19 T cell receptor beta chains from the same sample are listed, as sequenced in a study of shared clonotypes between healthy human individuals (TCRdb year 2020). Library generation was performed with the immunoSEQ multiplex PCR assay. Not all clones reach the TCRdb copy of this immuneACCESS table, which keeps in-frame sequences only. Checked studies attribute under half of the gap to unresolved V genes and leave the rest unexplained. A total of over a million clones appear in this sample, approximately 96% of them only once. The biggest ten clones account for roughly 1.2% of the sample. Input material: naive CD4+ T cells sorted from blood. The cell subset or site label corresponds to: CD45RA+ positively selected. These receptor sequences come from a man aged 25 to 40 in good health.

This sequence joins TRBV6-6 and TRBJ2-2, with D possibly matching TRBD2 (5 bases). The V end lost 2 bases, the J end lost 5 bases, and 15 bases lay between the germline ends. Germline loops: CDR1 MNHNY, CDR2 SVGAGI (reference sequence). The CDR3 contains 16 residues. CDR3 nucleotide sequence: TGTGCCAGCAGTTACACGCGGGTGTTTGTGACCGGGGAGCTGTTTTTT. Residues: CASSYTRVFVTGELFF.

This chain joins TRBV7-9 and TRBJ2-2, with D unclear. V dropped 5 bases and J dropped 5 bases, with 12 bases sitting between them. The CDR3 is made up of 14 amino acids. Germline assignment: CDR1 SEHNR and CDR2 FQNEAQ (reference sequence). The CDR3 DNA reads TGTGCCAGCAGCCGCGACATAAAAACCGGGGAGCTGTTTTTT. It specifies CASSRDIKTGELFF.

The rearrangement links TRBV6-4 to TRBJ2-6; D gene uncertain. Per the germline V gene, CDR1 is MRHNA and CDR2 is SNTAGT. The CDR3 spans 18 residues. V dropped 4 bases and J dropped 1 base, with 17 bases sitting between them. The CDR3 region has the DNA TGTGCCAGCAGTGCCATCGGACCCACCGGGTCTGGGGCCAACGTCCTGACTTTC. Translation gives CASSAIGPTGSGANVLTF.

Remarks on this clone: This specimen includes other DNA sequences encoding the same CDR3. V is TRBV28 and J is TRBJ2-7, with TRBD2 as a possible D gene (6 bases). The CDR3 is made up of 13 amino acids. CDR1 and CDR2 from the germline V gene are MDHEN and SYDVKM. Trimming took 3 bases from V and 1 from J, leaving 7 bases between them. CDR3 protein: CASSLGGSYEQYF. The DNA of the CDR3 is TGTGCCAGCAGTTTGGGGGGTTCCTACGAGCAGTACTTC.

The rearrangement links TRBV11-3 to TRBJ2-2; a weak D match, TRBD2 (5 bases). The V and J ends lost 5 bases and 2 bases respectively, with 9 bases between them. CDR1 SGHNT and CDR2 YENEEA come from the germline V gene. The length of the CDR3 is 14 residues. The CDR3 loop reads CASSLAYNTGELFF. The CDR3 bases are TGTGCCAGCAGCCTAGCCTATAACACCGGGGAGCTGTTTTTT.

The chain links TRBV5-1 to TRBJ2-2; either TRBD1 or TRBD2 may fit D (5 bases each). V shed 0 bases and J shed 6 bases, with 9 bases lying between them. Per germline, CDR1 SGHRS and CDR2 YFSETQ. The CDR3 is 14 residues long. The CDR3, as DNA: TGCGCCAGCAGCTTGGTTTCGGGGCCCGGGGAGCTGTTTTTT. This translates into CASSLVSGPGELFF. Full variable domain (rest looked up from reference TRBV5-1 and TRBJ2-2): KAGVTQTPRYLIKTRGQQVTLSCSPISGHRSVSWYQQTPGQGLQFLFEYFSETQRNKGNFPGRFSGRQFSNSRSEMNVSTLELGDSALYLCASSLVSGPGELFFGEGSRLTVL.

This clone is a singleton in its sample. The chain combines TRBV11-2 with TRBJ2-2; 13 nucleotides match TRBD2. Germline CDR1 SGHAT, CDR2 FQNNGV. V lost 6 bases and J lost 5; bases outside the gene matches: 9. The CDR3 consists of 17 residues. The CDR3 spells CASSFNRTSGSTGELFF. Here the CDR3 DNA reads TGTGCCAGCAGTTTCAATCGGACTAGCGGGAGTACCGGGGAGCTGTTTTTT.

The V gene is TRBV2, the J gene TRBJ2-6; D not resolved. CDR3 length: 15 amino acids. The V end lost 6 bases, the J end lost 0 bases, and 9 bases lay between the germline ends. The germline V gene has CDR1 SNHLY and CDR2 FYNNEI. The CDR3 DNA reads TGTGCCAGCAGAGGATCCGTCTCTGGGGCCAACGTCCTGACTTTC. Translating gives CASRGSVSGANVLTF.

The chain joins TRBV6-5 to TRBJ2-7; D ambiguous. Per germline, CDR1 MNHEY and CDR2 SVGAGI. The CDR3 extends over 12 amino acids. V was cut by 5 bases and J by 3 bases, with 8 bases left in between. The CDR3: CASSPRSYEQYF. The CDR3 nucleotides read TGTGCCAGCAGTCCCCGGAGCTACGAGCAGTACTTC.

A note on this clone: The sample holds other DNA sequences that translate to the same CDR3. The V call is TRBV18, the J call TRBJ1-4; 8 nucleotides match TRBD1. CDR1 is KGHSH, CDR2 LQKENI, per germline. The CDR3 contains 17 residues. The junction had 4 bases not matched to a gene; V was cut back by 1 base and J by 0 bases. The CDR3 here is CASSPRQGAATNEKLFF. Here the CDR3 DNA reads TGTGCCAGCTCACCACGGCAGGGGGCCGCAACTAATGAAAAACTGTTTTTT.

The chain joins TRBV5-1 to TRBJ2-1, with 9 nucleotides matching TRBD2. V gave up 5 bases and J gave up 4 bases; unmatched junction bases: 7. Germline V CDR1 and CDR2: SGHRS, YFSETQ. CDR3 length: 15 residues. CDR3 coding DNA: TGCGCCAGCAGGGGTAGCGGGAGTATTTACAATGAGCAGTTCTTC. This translates into CASRGSGSIYNEQFF. The complete variable domain, with remaining parts taken from reference TRBV5-1 and TRBJ2-1, reads KAGVTQTPRYLIKTRGQQVTLSCSPISGHRSVSWYQQTPGQGLQFLFEYFSETQRNKGNFPGRFSGRQFSNSRSEMNVSTLELGDSALYLCASRGSGSIYNEQFFGPGTRLTVL.

The rearrangement joins TRBV5-1 to TRBJ2-1; 10 positions agree with TRBD2. The germline CDR1 and CDR2 sequences are SGHRS and YFSETQ. V lost 5 bases to trimming and J lost 8 bases; unmatched junction nucleotides: 10. The CDR3 contains 15 residues. The CDR3: CASRGLAGVVDEQFF. The CDR3 DNA reads TGCGCCAGCAGGGGGCTAGCGGGAGTAGTCGATGAGCAGTTCTTC.

The V and J genes are TRBV28 and TRBJ2-1; maybe TRBD1 (5 bases). V was shortened by 10 bases and J by 5 bases, with 18 bases between the two germline ends. The CDR3 has 14 residues. Germline CDR1 is MDHEN and CDR2 is SYDVKM. CDR3 DNA sequence: TGTGCCACCTCACTAACAGGTCCACACAATGAGCAGTTCTTC. Protein product: CATSLTGPHNEQFF.

The chain is built from TRBV4-2 and TRBJ2-7, with a weak D call TRBD1 (6 bases). Germline V lookup: CDR1 LGHNA, CDR2 YNFKEQ. V lost 1 base and J 5 bases, leaving 21 bases between the germline ends. The CDR3 is 17 amino acids. The CDR3 protein is CASSQGLETGKGDEQYF. CDR3 DNA: TGTGCCAGCAGCCAAGGCCTAGAAACAGGGAAAGGAGACGAGCAGTACTTC.

Here the CDR3 DNA reads TGTGCCAGCAGCCTACCCGGGACCCTCGCCGGGGAGCTGTTTTTT. Protein product: CASSLPGTLAGELFF. The chain links TRBV28 to TRBJ2-2, with D perhaps being TRBD1 or TRBD2 (5 bases each). With 6 bases removed from V and 6 bases from J, the gap between germline ends came to 17 bases. The germline V gene has CDR1 MDHEN and CDR2 SYDVKM. CDR3 length: 15 amino acids. The full variable domain, with the rest looked up from reference TRBV28 and TRBJ2-2, is DVKVTQSSRYLVKRTGEKVFLECVQDMDHENMFWYRQDPGLGLRLIYFSYDVKMKEKGDIPEGYSVSREKKERFSLILESASTNQTSMYLCASSLPGTLAGELFFGEGSRLTVL.

The chain uses TRBV28 and TRBJ2-3, with a tentative D call TRBD2 (6 bases). CDR1 MDHEN and CDR2 SYDVKM come from the germline V gene. V dropped 6 bases and J dropped 0 bases, with 16 bases sitting between them. The CDR3 sequence is 16 residues long. CDR3 residues: CASRNTLGRSTDTQYF. The DNA of the CDR3 is TGTGCCAGCAGGAATACCCTCGGGAGAAGCACAGATACGCAGTATTTT.

Concerning this clone itself: The sample carries other DNA sequences with the same CDR3. The V call is TRBV5-1, the J call TRBJ2-7; D gene ambiguous. Deletions cut 0 bases from V and 6 bases from J, with 4 bases between. This CDR3 spans 11 amino acids. Germline-derived CDR1 and CDR2 are SGHRS and YFSETQ. DNA of the CDR3: TGCGCCAGCAGCTTGGCGGGCGAGCAGTACTTC. Amino acid sequence: CASSLAGEQYF.

The CDR3 nucleotides are TGCGCCAGCAGCCAAACAGCGGGAGGCCGCTCCTACGAGCAGTACTTC. Translating it yields CASSQTAGGRSYEQYF. J is TRBJ2-7 and V is TRBV4-3, with TRBD2 identical over 9 bases. Germline CDR1 LGHNA, CDR2 YSLEER. The CDR3 extends over 16 amino acids. Trimming at V came to 2 bases and at J to 0 bases, leaving 5 bases not matched to a gene.

This chain links TRBV28 with TRBJ2-1; 9 bases are a match to TRBD2. V gave up 3 bases and J gave up 4 bases; unmatched junction bases: 1. This CDR3 has 14 residues. In germline, CDR1 is MDHEN, CDR2 SYDVKM. As DNA, the CDR3 is TGTGCCAGCAGTTTCGGACTAGCGTACAATGAGCAGTTCTTC. Its translation is CASSFGLAYNEQFF.